The following is a TCR beta chain sequence with its context. In this sample, this clonotype turned up a few times. Which antigen it targets is not known. Base quality data are lacking; no much larger clone is found one base away. The data belong to a study of response to subunit inactivated influenza vaccine (dated by TCRdb to 2016 to 2019). Background on the whole study: To follow how T cells responded to a trivalent subunit inactivated influenza vaccine, the researchers relied on deep quantitative profiling of the T cell receptor repertoire. What the work shows at the level of the full study, not this receptor alone: It was suggested by the authors that each seasonal influenza vaccination may recruit only a limited number of new T cells.

From the germline V gene, CDR1 is SGHRS and CDR2 is YFSETQ. Its CDR3 holds 15 amino acids, cysteine through phenylalanine. Just CDR3 DNA is preserved here, 45 bases in frame from base 1. The V end gives up 0 bases and the J end 8 bases, leaving 6 bases in the junction not matched to a gene. Library preparation employed RT-PCR. Instrument used: Illumina HiSeq 2500. In-frame beta chains were kept once TCRdb had trimmed the public reads at Q25 with fastp and called clones with MiXCR. Every entry covers one CDR3 protein and lists the most common genes and DNA from its rows. The sample has under 850,000 distinct CDR3 sequences on record, around 20% of them singletons. Roughly 10% of the sample comes from the top ten.

The TCR sequence derives from a man between 50 and 59 years old who received an inactivated influenza vaccine. Donor details come from another sample of the same person, matched by shared clones. Sequences were derived from PBMCs from blood, sampled roughly 5 days after vaccination. The chain was built from TRBV5-1 and TRBJ2-1, and 9 junctional nucleotides match TRBD2. CDR3 region: CASSLGLAGFYEQFF. DNA sequence: TGCGCCAGCAGCTTGGGTCTAGCGGGATTCTATGAGCAGTTCTTC.